The 3 T cell receptor beta chains below all came from one sample that was sequenced in a study of blood T cell repertoires in COVID-19. Clones were sequenced by immunoSEQ multiplex PCR, and TCRdb holds only the in-frame ones, with some missing. The sample holds around 200,000 clones, 85% to 90% seen once. Material: peripheral blood. These receptor sequences come from a young man with active or convalescent COVID-19.

This sequence joins TRBV7-9 and TRBJ2-1; maybe TRBD1 (5 bases). This CDR3 contains 13 residues. CDR1 and CDR2 from the germline V gene are SEHNR and FQNEAQ (reference sequence). With 0 bases removed from V and 5 bases from J, the gap between germline ends came to 5 bases. The CDR3 protein is CASSLAGDNEQFF. The CDR3 nucleotides read TGTGCCAGCAGCTTAGCAGGGGACAATGAGCAGTTCTTC. The full variable domain, its missing parts supplied by reference TRBV7-9 and TRBJ2-1, is DTGVSQNPRHKITKRGQNVTFRCDPISEHNRLYWYRQTLGQGPEFLTYFQNEAQLEKSRLLSDRFSAERPKGSFSTLEIQRTEQGDSAMYLCASSLAGDNEQFFGPGTRLTVL.

This clone has only a few counts. This sequence joins TRBV10-1 and TRBJ2-2; 9 nucleotides match TRBD1. The V and J ends lost 3 bases and 1 base, in that order; junction bases with no gene match: 3. CDR1 is WNHNN, CDR2 SYGVQD, per germline (reference sequence). The CDR3 extends over 16 amino acids. The CDR3 nucleotides read TGCGCCAGCAGTGATCCGGGACAGGGGAACACCGGGGAGCTGTTTTTT. It is translated as CASSDPGQGNTGELFF.

This sequence joins TRBV4-1 and TRBJ2-2; 9 bases line up with TRBD2. V lost 0 bases, J lost 4 bases, and 9 bases stayed unmatched. There are 18 residues in the CDR3. CDR1 is MGHRA and CDR2 is YSYEKL in the germline V gene. CDR3 in amino acids: CASSQDQTWRGGTGELFF. The CDR3 DNA reads TGCGCCAGCAGCCAAGATCAAACTTGGCGGGGGGGCACCGGGGAGCTGTTTTTT.